The clone carrying this TCR beta chain turned up a few times. Per the germline V gene, CDR1 is DFQATT and CDR2 is SNEGSKA (reference sequence). J gave up 2 bases and V 6 bases, and 6 bases lay outside the gene matches. CDR3 size: 13 residues. This sample was taken from a study of T-cell reconstitution after alpha-beta-depleted transplantation in children. Researchers prepared the TCRbeta library using unique molecular identifiers, the study reports. Each CDR3 protein gets one entry after TCRdb re-called the PCR reads with MiXCR. The sample includes over 80,000 distinct CDR3 sequences, more than 20% seen only once; the top ten take around a fifth.

The J gene is TRBJ1-2, the V gene TRBV20-1; TRBD1 matches at 7 bases. The origin of this receptor is a boy younger than 10 with acute lymphoblastic leukemia, due to receive a stem cell transplant. The specimen was PBMCs, collected before TCRalphabeta/CD19-depleted stem cell transplant. DNA of the CDR3: TGCAGTGCGGGAAGGGACAGAAACTATGGCTACACCTTC. Its translation: CSAGRDRNYGYTF.